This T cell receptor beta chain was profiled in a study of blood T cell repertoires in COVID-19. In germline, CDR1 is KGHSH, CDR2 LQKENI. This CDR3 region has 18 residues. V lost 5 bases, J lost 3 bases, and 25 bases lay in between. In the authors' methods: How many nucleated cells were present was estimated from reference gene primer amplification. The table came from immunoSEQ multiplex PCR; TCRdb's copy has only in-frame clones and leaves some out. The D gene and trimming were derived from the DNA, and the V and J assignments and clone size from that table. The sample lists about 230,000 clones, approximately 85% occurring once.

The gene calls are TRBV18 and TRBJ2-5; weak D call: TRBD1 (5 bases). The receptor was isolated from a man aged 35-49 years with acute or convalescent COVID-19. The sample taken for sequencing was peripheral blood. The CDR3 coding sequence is TGTGCCAGCTCAACCGCATCTCGACCAGACAGTAGCAAAGAGACCCAGTACTTC. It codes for CASSTASRPDSSKETQYF. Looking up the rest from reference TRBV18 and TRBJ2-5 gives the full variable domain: NAGVMQNPRHLVRRRGQEARLRCSPMKGHSHVYWYRQLPEEGLKFMVYLQKENIIDESGMPKERFSAEFPKEGPSILRIQQVVRGDSAAYFCASSTASRPDSSKETQYFGPGTRLLVL.